These T cell receptor beta chains were read from a single sample in a study of T cell responses to AZD1222 COVID-19 vaccine. Only in-frame clones appear in the TCRdb table, and some are missing; sequencing was by immunoSEQ multiplex PCR. The sample records about 110,000 clones, more than 90% being singletons. This specimen was peripheral blood, taken 28 days after the second AZD1222 dose. The receptors were gathered from an adult who received the AZD1222 COVID-19 vaccine. Each CDR3 is given with its conserved first and last residue. The D gene is left open where the match is weak.

CDR3aa: CASSYHQTSGGFLTQYF
d_gene: TRBD2
j_gene: TRBJ2-3
v_gene: TRBV6-2/TRBV6-3

CDR3aa: CASSQALQVGMYGYTF
d_gene: -
j_gene: TRBJ1-2
v_gene: TRBV4-1

CDR3aa: CASSPLGQQPDTQYF
d_gene: -
j_gene: TRBJ2-3
v_gene: TRBV4-2

CDR3aa: CASSPTIHQPQHF
d_gene: -
j_gene: TRBJ1-5
v_gene: TRBV28

CDR3aa: CASGWGGASYEQYF
d_gene: -
j_gene: TRBJ2-7
v_gene: TRBV19

CDR3aa: CASSARQGTGSPDYGYTF
d_gene: TRBD1
j_gene: TRBJ1-2
v_gene: TRBV9

CDR3aa: CASSSQIRTDAFF
d_gene: -
j_gene: TRBJ1-1
v_gene: TRBV14

CDR3aa: CASSQDNRGAGSPLHF
d_gene: TRBD1
j_gene: TRBJ1-6
v_gene: TRBV4-3

CDR3aa: CASSVTSGGAYEQYF
d_gene: TRBD2
j_gene: TRBJ2-7
v_gene: TRBV28

CDR3aa: CASSGRGGLAGVEQFF
d_gene: -
j_gene: TRBJ2-1
v_gene: TRBV7-2

CDR3aa: CASSRGSYGYTF
d_gene: -
j_gene: TRBJ1-2
v_gene: TRBV28

CDR3aa: CASLGGTDGSPLHF
d_gene: TRBD1
j_gene: TRBJ1-6
v_gene: TRBV18

CDR3aa: CASSPYIGEQYF
d_gene: -
j_gene: TRBJ2-7
v_gene: TRBV7-8

CDR3aa: CASKTQGNTEAFF
d_gene: -
j_gene: TRBJ1-1
v_gene: TRBV2

CDR3aa: CASSDLASGAPDTQYF
d_gene: TRBD2
j_gene: TRBJ2-3
v_gene: TRBV6-4

CDR3aa: CATSESDRGHGEQYF
d_gene: TRBD1
j_gene: TRBJ2-7
v_gene: TRBV24-1

CDR3aa: CATMSLGYQETQYF
d_gene: -
j_gene: TRBJ2-5
v_gene: TRBV27

CDR3aa: CASSLSKGKTEAFF
d_gene: -
j_gene: TRBJ1-1
v_gene: TRBV7-9

CDR3aa: CASSQDLGQSQGPQHF
d_gene: -
j_gene: TRBJ1-5
v_gene: TRBV4-1

CDR3aa: CASDGQEDYEQYF
d_gene: TRBD1
j_gene: TRBJ2-7
v_gene: TRBV12-5

CDR3aa: CASSSALGGSTEAFF
d_gene: -
j_gene: TRBJ1-1
v_gene: TRBV7-9

CDR3aa: CASSPRQGNEAFF
d_gene: TRBD1
j_gene: TRBJ1-1
v_gene: TRBV18

CDR3aa: CASSFARPGTQYF
d_gene: -
j_gene: TRBJ2-5
v_gene: TRBV5-6

CDR3aa: CASSQFQPYEAFF
d_gene: -
j_gene: TRBJ1-1
v_gene: TRBV4-1

CDR3aa: CASSLAGTGSYEQYF
d_gene: TRBD1
j_gene: TRBJ2-7
v_gene: TRBV5-4

CDR3aa: CASSPPGIRSYEQYF
d_gene: -
j_gene: TRBJ2-7
v_gene: TRBV18

CDR3aa: CASSQDGPGNEKLFF
d_gene: -
j_gene: TRBJ1-4
v_gene: TRBV4-1

CDR3aa: CASSQALQETQYF
d_gene: -
j_gene: TRBJ2-5
v_gene: TRBV3-1/TRBV3-2

CDR3aa: CASSLGGGQLSYEQYF
d_gene: TRBD1
j_gene: TRBJ2-7
v_gene: TRBV7-8

CDR3aa: CASSRGHNTGELFF
d_gene: -
j_gene: TRBJ2-2
v_gene: TRBV4-3

CDR3aa: CASSRAGGLNTEAFF
d_gene: TRBD1
j_gene: TRBJ1-1
v_gene: TRBV4-2

CDR3aa: CASSLTNMNTEAFF
d_gene: -
j_gene: TRBJ1-1
v_gene: TRBV5-1

CDR3aa: CASSLEDRDNQPQHF
d_gene: -
j_gene: TRBJ1-5
v_gene: TRBV7-2

CDR3aa: CATRGTSQETQYF
d_gene: -
j_gene: TRBJ2-5
v_gene: TRBV24-1

CDR3aa: CASSYPDVQEQYF
d_gene: -
j_gene: TRBJ2-7
v_gene: TRBV6-5

CDR3aa: CASSLHPSTDTQYF
d_gene: -
j_gene: TRBJ2-3
v_gene: TRBV7-3

CDR3aa: CASSPTVGGAAGREAFF
d_gene: -
j_gene: TRBJ1-1
v_gene: TRBV5-1

CDR3aa: CAISELRQGRSGNTIYF
d_gene: TRBD1
j_gene: TRBJ1-3
v_gene: TRBV10-3

CDR3aa: CASSYSGTAPTSNFGYTF
d_gene: -
j_gene: TRBJ1-2
v_gene: TRBV6-2/TRBV6-3

CDR3aa: CASSLWAENTEAFF
d_gene: -
j_gene: TRBJ1-1
v_gene: TRBV28

CDR3aa: CATLGSSAYNSPLHF
d_gene: -
j_gene: TRBJ1-6
v_gene: TRBV6-5

CDR3aa: CASSPRGSGANVLTF
d_gene: -
j_gene: TRBJ2-6
v_gene: TRBV18

CDR3aa: CASSLSGPPTKQYF
d_gene: -
j_gene: TRBJ2-7
v_gene: TRBV7-8

CDR3aa: CSVEEGGGRDEKLFF
d_gene: -
j_gene: TRBJ1-4
v_gene: TRBV29-1

CDR3aa: CASTSYAGGYEQYF
d_gene: TRBD1
j_gene: TRBJ2-7
v_gene: TRBV6-5

CDR3aa: CASTDPRGGGYTF
d_gene: -
j_gene: TRBJ1-2
v_gene: TRBV7-2

CDR3aa: CASSQDSWGSGNTIYF
d_gene: -
j_gene: TRBJ1-3
v_gene: TRBV4-3

CDR3aa: CASSNYRGLGYEQYF
d_gene: TRBD1
j_gene: TRBJ2-7
v_gene: TRBV28

CDR3aa: CASSLDLGTQYF
d_gene: -
j_gene: TRBJ2-5
v_gene: TRBV6-5

CDR3aa: CASSPWTGGYGYTF
d_gene: TRBD1
j_gene: TRBJ1-2
v_gene: TRBV11-2

CDR3aa: CASSLTTSGGARDTQYF
d_gene: TRBD2
j_gene: TRBJ2-3
v_gene: TRBV5-1

CDR3aa: CASSYITGGATDTQYF
d_gene: TRBD1
j_gene: TRBJ2-3
v_gene: TRBV6-5

CDR3aa: CASSVAGTGLAEAFF
d_gene: TRBD1
j_gene: TRBJ1-1
v_gene: TRBV9

CDR3aa: CASSLLAGVGTDTQYF
d_gene: TRBD2
j_gene: TRBJ2-3
v_gene: TRBV27

CDR3aa: CAISEDRDMEYGYTF
d_gene: -
j_gene: TRBJ1-2
v_gene: TRBV10-3